A selection of T cell receptor beta chains follows, all from one sample in a study of blood T cell repertoires in COVID-19. TCRdb's table, derived via immunoSEQ multiplex PCR, lists solely in-frame clones and lacks some. The repertoire holds about 170,000 clones, with 83% as singletons. Sequencing was carried out using peripheral blood. These receptors came from a woman older than 75 with acute or convalescent COVID-19. CDR3s leave out the opening cysteine and the closing phenylalanine or tryptophan.

j_call cdr3_length v_call cdr3_aa
TRBJ2-7 10 TRBV5-1 ASSSGYYEQY
TRBJ2-7 15 TRBV6-2/TRBV6-3 ASSSTGLARSSYEQY
TRBJ2-7 10 TRBV6-4 ARGRPGGRQY
TRBJ2-1 15 TRBV5-1 ASSLGLAGGLLNEQF
TRBJ1-2 13 TRBV19 ASALHRGRNYGYT
TRBJ1-4 12 TRBV28 ASSWSGGEEKLF
TRBJ1-2 12 TRBV7-8 ASTKEGGNYGYT
TRBJ2-7 12 TRBV7-2 ASSLGGASYEQY
TRBJ1-2 12 TRBV24-1 ATSDVDRGRGYT
TRBJ1-2 13 TRBV5-1 ASSLDQRSGGGYT
TRBJ1-1 14 TRBV4-2 ASSQDLGGGNTEAF